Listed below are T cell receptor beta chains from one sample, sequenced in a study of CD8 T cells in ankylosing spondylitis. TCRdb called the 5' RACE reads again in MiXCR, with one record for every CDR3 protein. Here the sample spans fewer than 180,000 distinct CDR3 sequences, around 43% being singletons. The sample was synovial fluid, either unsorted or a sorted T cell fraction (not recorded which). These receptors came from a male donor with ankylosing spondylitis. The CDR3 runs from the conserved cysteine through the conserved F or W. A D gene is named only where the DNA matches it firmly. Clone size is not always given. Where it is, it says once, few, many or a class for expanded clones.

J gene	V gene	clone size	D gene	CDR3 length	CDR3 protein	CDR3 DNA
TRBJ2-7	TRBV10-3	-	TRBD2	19	CAIRTGGGLAGVVLDEQYF	TGTGCCATCAGGACAGGGGGCGGACTAGCGGGAGTGGTTCTTGACGAGCAGTACTTC
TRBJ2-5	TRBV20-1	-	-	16	CSARDQLRTVQETQYF	TGCAGTGCTAGAGATCAGCTCCGGACTGTCCAAGAGACCCAGTACTTC
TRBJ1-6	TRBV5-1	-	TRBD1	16	CASSLPWTGGNSPLHF	TGCGCCAGCAGCTTGCCCTGGACAGGGGGCAATTCACCCCTCCACTTT
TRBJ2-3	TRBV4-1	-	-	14	CASSHLTADRRRYF	TGCGCCAGCAGCCATTTGACAGCGGACAGACGAAGGTATTTT
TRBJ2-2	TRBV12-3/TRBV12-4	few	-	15	CASSLKGWNTGELFF	TGTGCCAGCAGTTTAAAGGGTTGGAACACCGGGGAGCTGTTTTTT
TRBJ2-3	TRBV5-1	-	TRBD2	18	CASSSHRLAGGPTDTQYF	TGCGCCAGCAGCTCGCACCGACTAGCGGGGGGGCCCACAGATACGCAGTATTTT
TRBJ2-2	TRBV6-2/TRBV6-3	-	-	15	CASSYVRSRTGELFF	TGTGCCAGCAGTTACGTCCGAAGTCGGACCGGGGAGCTGTTTTTT
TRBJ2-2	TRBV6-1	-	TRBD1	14	CASSPGQGIGELFF	TGTGCCAGCAGCCCCGGACAGGGGATCGGGGAGCTGTTTTTT
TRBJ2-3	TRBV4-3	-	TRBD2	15	CASSESGRWPDTQYF	TGCGCCAGCAGTGAGAGCGGGAGGTGGCCAGATACGCAGTATTTT
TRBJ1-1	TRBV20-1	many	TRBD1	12	CSAGTGDTEAFF	TGCAGTGCCGGGACAGGGGACACTGAAGCTTTCTTT
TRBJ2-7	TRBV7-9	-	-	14	CASSPLEGFAEQYF	TGTGCCAGCAGCCCCCTTGAGGGATTCGCCGAGCAGTACTTC
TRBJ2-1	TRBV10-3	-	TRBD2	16	CAISESSGGAFNEQFF	TGTGCCATCAGTGAGTCGAGCGGGGGGGCCTTCAATGAGCAGTTCTTC
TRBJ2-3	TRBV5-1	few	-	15	CASSFRPDSTDTQYF	TGCGCCAGCAGCTTCCGGCCGGATAGCACAGATACGCAGTATTTT
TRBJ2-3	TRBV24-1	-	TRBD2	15	CATKSGTFVGDTQYF	TGTGCCACCAAGAGCGGGACTTTCGTCGGAGATACGCAGTATTTT
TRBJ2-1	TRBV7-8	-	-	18	CASSHPGAGAHPWTEQFF	TGTGCCAGCAGTCATCCTGGGGCGGGGGCGCATCCTTGGACTGAGCAGTTCTTC
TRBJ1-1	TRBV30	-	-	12	CAWSTGGTEAFF	TGTGCCTGGAGTACTGGGGGGACTGAAGCTTTCTTT
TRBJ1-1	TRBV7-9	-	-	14	CDSSFRTGNTEAFF	TGTGACAGCAGCTTCAGGACGGGGAACACTGAAGCTTTCTTT
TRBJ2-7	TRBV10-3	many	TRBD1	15	CAISDPGTDSYEQYF	TGTGCCATCAGTGACCCCGGGACAGATTCCTACGAGCAGTACTTC
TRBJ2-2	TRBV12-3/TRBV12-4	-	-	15	CASSFRRRHTGELFF	TGTGCCAGCAGTTTTCGGAGAAGGCACACCGGGGAGCTGTTTTTT
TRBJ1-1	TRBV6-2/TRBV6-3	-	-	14	CASTKRGRGTEAFF	TGTGCCAGCACCAAGAGAGGGAGGGGCACTGAAGCTTTCTTT
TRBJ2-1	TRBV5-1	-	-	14	CASSWGPGRNEQFF	TGCGCCAGCAGCTGGGGCCCAGGGAGGAATGAGCAGTTCTTC
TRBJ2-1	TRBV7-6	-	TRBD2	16	CASSPPAGNSYNEQFF	TGTGCCAGCAGCCCCCCAGCGGGAAACTCCTACAATGAGCAGTTCTTC
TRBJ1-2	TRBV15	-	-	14	CATSREVGFHGYTF	TGTGCCACCAGCAGAGAGGTTGGGTTCCATGGCTACACCTTC
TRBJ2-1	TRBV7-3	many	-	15	CASSLMEGVYNEQFF	TGTGCCAGCAGCTTAATGGAGGGGGTATACAATGAGCAGTTCTTC
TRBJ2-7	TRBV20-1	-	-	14	CSARVGSVDYEQYF	TGCAGTGCTAGAGTAGGGTCAGTGGATTACGAGCAGTACTTC
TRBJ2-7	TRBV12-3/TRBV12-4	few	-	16	CASSLATGPSSYEQYF	TGTGCCAGCAGTTTAGCGACAGGCCCAAGCTCCTACGAGCAGTACTTC
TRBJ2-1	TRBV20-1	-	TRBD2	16	CSASPLLAGGPFEQFF	TGCAGTGCTAGCCCCCTTTTAGCGGGAGGGCCTTTTGAGCAGTTCTTC
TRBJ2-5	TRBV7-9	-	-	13	CASRGLLGGTQYF	TGTGCCAGCAGGGGACTCCTAGGGGGGACCCAGTACTTC
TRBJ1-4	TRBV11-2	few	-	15	CASRHIHSTNEKLFF	TGTGCCAGCAGACACATACATTCAACTAATGAAAAACTGTTTTTT
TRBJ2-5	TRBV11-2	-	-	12	CASSASGVAQYF	TGTGCCAGCAGCGCTTCCGGAGTGGCCCAGTACTTC
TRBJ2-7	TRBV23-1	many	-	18	CASSQSSCGAKLLYEQYF	TGCGCCAGCAGTCAATCCTCGTGCGGGGCCAAACTTCTCTACGAGCAGTACTTC
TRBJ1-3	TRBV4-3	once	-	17	CASSQVLGQPFGNTIYF	TGCGCCAGCAGCCAAGTTCTAGGACAGCCCTTCGGAAACACCATATATTTT
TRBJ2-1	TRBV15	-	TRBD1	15	CATSSRQGLQYEQFF	TGTGCCACCAGCAGTCGACAGGGGCTGCAATATGAGCAGTTCTTC
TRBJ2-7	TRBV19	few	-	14	CASSIVVAAYEQYF	TGTGCCAGTTCCATAGTGGTCGCAGCCTACGAGCAGTACTTC
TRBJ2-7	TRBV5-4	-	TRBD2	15	CASSPSPVAGLEQYF	TGTGCCAGCAGCCCGTCCCCGGTAGCGGGACTCGAGCAGTACTTC